The 21 T cell receptor beta chains given below trace back to one sample, sequenced in a study of cytomegalovirus exposure and HLA in healthy donors. With 60 Vbeta and 13 Jbeta primers, the PCR was carried out. TCRdb keeps only in-frame clones here, not all; method: immunoSEQ multiplex PCR. The sample lists around 61,000 clones; about 80% were seen once. The sample was PBMCs. These receptor sequences come from a man aged 35 to 55 in good health and CMV-seronegative.

The count of this clone is one. The rearrangement uses TRBV19 and TRBJ1-1; possibly TRBD1 for D (5 bases). Between the trimmed V and J ends, which lost 6 bases and 4 bases, there was a span of 21 bases. This CDR3 contains 16 residues. The V gene's germline CDR1 is LNHDA and CDR2 SQIVND (reference sequence). The CDR3 DNA reads TGTGCCAGTAGCACCAAATTGGGGGGTAGTCGCACTGAAGCTTTCTTT. Translating gives CASSTKLGGSRTEAFF.

This clone was observed a few times. The gene calls are TRBV11-1 and TRBJ2-1; 7 bases match TRBD1. V trimming: 5 bases; J trimming: 3 bases; junction bases outside the gene matches: 10. The CDR3 runs 16 residues. Germline-derived CDR1 and CDR2 are SGHAT and FQDESV (reference sequence). CDR3 region: CASSPKDRVLYNEQFF. DNA for the CDR3: TGTGCCAGCAGCCCAAAAGACAGGGTACTCTACAATGAGCAGTTCTTC.

J is TRBJ2-1 and V is TRBV5-4; TRBD2 aligns across 13 bases. J was trimmed by 11 bases and V by 5 bases; bases with no gene match: 13. CDR3 length: 16 residues. Germline V CDR1 and CDR2: SGHNT, YYREEE (reference sequence). The CDR3 DNA sequence: TGTGCCAGCAGTCCTCCCCCCGGGACTAGCGGGGCACAGCAGTTCTTC. This gives the protein CASSPPPGTSGAQQFF.

The CDR3 here is CASTKGYEQYF. The CDR3 DNA is TGTGCCAGCACCAAGGGGTACGAGCAGTACTTC. The chain is built from TRBV6-6 and TRBJ2-7, with a weak D call TRBD1 (5 bases). Germline lookup yields CDR1 MNHNY and CDR2 SVGAGI (reference sequence). There are 11 residues in the CDR3. V was pared by 7 bases and J by 4 bases, with 8 bases between.

V is TRBV19 and J is TRBJ1-6; 10 bases line up with TRBD1. Germline loops: CDR1 LNHDA, CDR2 SQIVND (reference sequence). J lost 6 bases, V lost 3 bases, and 5 bases had no gene match. The CDR3 has 16 residues. CDR3 amino acids: CASSINWDRGNSPLHF. The CDR3 bases are TGTGCCAGTAGTATCAACTGGGACAGGGGTAATTCACCCCTCCACTTT.

The chain couples TRBV15 to TRBJ1-4; tentatively, D is TRBD1 (6 bases). CDR1 and CDR2 from the germline V gene are LNHNV and YYDKDF (reference sequence). This CDR3 region has 15 residues. V lost 2 bases to trimming and J lost 3 bases, with 10 bases between them. CDR3 DNA sequence: TGTGCCACCAGCAGAACAGGGTCACCTAATGAAAAACTGTTTTTT. Residues: CATSRTGSPNEKLFF.

In this sample, this clone turned up once. In nucleotides, the CDR3 is TGTGCCAGCAGCTTAGGGCTTGGTAGCGGGGGATCACAAAACTACGAGCAGTACTTC. Translating gives CASSLGLGSGGSQNYEQYF. V gene TRBV7-9 combines with J gene TRBJ2-7; TRBD2 agrees at 9 bases. CDR3 size: 19 residues. V dropped 1 base and J dropped 3; count of bases not matched to a gene: 16. Per the germline V gene, CDR1 is SEHNR and CDR2 is FQNEAQ (reference sequence).

This clone appeared a few times. The rearrangement joins TRBV4-3 to TRBJ2-1, with 8 positions matching TRBD2. Germline loops: CDR1 LGHNA, CDR2 YSLEER. V lost 1 base to trimming and J lost 1 base; unmatched junction nucleotides: 0. CDR3 length: 15 amino acids. The CDR3 DNA is TGCGCCAGCAGCCAAGTAGCGGGGTCCTACAATGAGCAGTTCTTC. The encoded protein is CASSQVAGSYNEQFF.

The rearrangement joins TRBV15 to TRBJ2-2; perhaps TRBD2 as D (5 bases). The ends were cut back, 0 bases at V and 1 base at J, with 9 bases in the middle. Per the germline V gene, CDR1 is LNHNV and CDR2 is YYDKDF (reference sequence). The CDR3 totals 16 residues. The CDR3 nucleotides are TGTGCCACCAGCAGAGAGAGGGCTGGGAACACCGGGGAGCTGTTTTTT. This encodes CATSRERAGNTGELFF.

DNA of the CDR3: TGTGCCAGCAGCTTGGGACAGGGACGGGGGGGCTACGAGCAGTACTTC. Translation: CASSLGQGRGGYEQYF. The gene calls are TRBV5-5 and TRBJ2-7, with D maybe TRBD2 (8 bases). Trimming removed 0 bases at V and 3 bases at J, with 16 bases between. Germline assignment: CDR1 SGHKS and CDR2 YYEKEE (reference sequence). The CDR3 is made up of 16 amino acids.

The V call is TRBV11-2, the J call TRBJ1-2; tentatively, D is TRBD1 (5 bases). V was shortened by 4 bases and J by 5 bases, with 8 bases between the two germline ends. CDR3 size: 12 residues. CDR1 and CDR2 from the germline V gene are SGHAT and FQNNGV. CDR3 in amino acids: CASSSGTYGYTF. CDR3 coding DNA: TGTGCCAGCAGCTCCGGGACTTATGGCTACACCTTC.

To note about this clone: The sample has other DNA sequences that encode this CDR3 too. The V and J genes are TRBV29-1 and TRBJ1-2; no firm D call. Trimming removed 3 bases at V and 4 bases at J, with 12 bases between. The CDR3 consists of 13 residues. Germline V gene sequence: CDR1 SQVTM, CDR2 ANQGSEA. The CDR3 loop is CSVEGGWGYGYTF. DNA for the CDR3: TGCAGCGTTGAGGGAGGGTGGGGCTATGGCTACACCTTC.

The V and J genes are TRBV7-2 and TRBJ2-1, with 8 nucleotides matching TRBD2. After removal of 4 bases from V and 7 bases from J, the junction contained 15 bases not matched to a gene. Per germline, CDR1 SGHTA and CDR2 FQGNSA. The CDR3 totals 17 residues. Written as DNA, the CDR3 is TGTGCCAGCAGCTCACGGCCAGCGGGGGCGGGGTGGAATGAGCAGTTCTTC. This translates into CASSSRPAGAGWNEQFF.

V usage is TRBV18 and J usage is TRBJ1-2; 7 positions match TRBD1. Germline-derived CDR1 and CDR2 are KGHSH and LQKENI. There are 12 residues in the CDR3. The ends lost 3 bases at V and 6 bases at J; junction bases unmatched: 1. CDR3 loop: CASSPTGNGYTF. CDR3 nucleotide sequence: TGTGCCAGCTCACCGACAGGGAATGGCTACACCTTC.

Regarding this clone: Other DNA sequences in this specimen translate into the identical CDR3. Written as DNA, the CDR3 is TGCAGCGTCCATCCGAGGGAAGGGACTGAAGCTTTCTTT. Its protein is CSVHPREGTEAFF. The chain links TRBV29-1 to TRBJ1-1; no reliable D call. Germline-derived CDR1 and CDR2 are SQVTM and ANQGSEA. The ends were cut back, 6 bases at V and 5 bases at J, with 16 bases in the middle. The CDR3 loop spans 13 amino acids.

In its sample, this clone was seen once. CDR3 in DNA: TGTGCCAGCAGCCCAGAGAGGAGGGATGGCTACACCTTC. Translation: CASSPERRDGYTF. This chain connects TRBV13 to TRBJ1-2, with D uncertain. The CDR3 runs to 13 residues. Germline loops: CDR1 PRHDT, CDR2 FYEKMQ (reference sequence). Trimming removed 5 bases from V and 6 bases from J, with 13 bases in between.

This chain links TRBV13 with TRBJ2-2, with no clear D. CDR1 and CDR2 from the germline V gene are PRHDT and FYEKMQ (reference sequence). The CDR3 has 13 amino acids. V gave up 5 bases and J gave up 3 bases, with 7 bases separating them. The CDR3 reads CASSPPYTGELFF. In DNA, the CDR3 is TGTGCCAGCAGCCCCCCTTACACCGGGGAGCTGTTTTTT. The complete variable domain, with remaining parts taken from reference TRBV13 and TRBJ2-2, reads AAGVIQSPRHLIKEKRETATLKCYPIPRHDTVYWYQQGPGQDPQFLISFYEKMQSDKGSIPDRFSAQQFSDYHSELNMSSLELGDSALYFCASSPPYTGELFFGEGSRLTVL.

This sequence joins TRBV27 and TRBJ1-1; 9 nucleotides agree with TRBD1. The CDR3 contains 15 residues. After removal of 6 bases from V and 6 bases from J, the junction contained 11 bases not matched to a gene. The germline V gene has CDR1 MNHEY and CDR2 SMNVEV (reference sequence). DNA of the CDR3: TGTGCCAGCAGGACATCACGGGACAGGGTTTCTGAAGCTTTCTTT. Residues: CASRTSRDRVSEAFF.

The chain recombines TRBV6-5 with TRBJ2-7, with 8 bases identical to TRBD1. After removal of 8 bases from V and 2 bases from J, the junction contained 8 bases not matched to a gene. The CDR3 spans 14 residues. Germline-derived CDR1 and CDR2 are MNHEY and SVGAGI. The CDR3 sequence is CASRQGQGAYEQYF. Written as DNA, the CDR3 is TGTGCCAGCCGCCAAGGACAGGGTGCCTACGAGCAGTACTTC.

The chain is built from TRBV29-1 and TRBJ1-1; D gene uncertain. The V end lost 5 bases, the J end lost 2 bases, and 12 bases lay between the germline ends. The CDR3 has 13 residues. Germline V gives CDR1 SQVTM, CDR2 ANQGSEA. CDR3 in amino acids: CSVSHRSNTEAFF. The CDR3, as DNA: TGCAGCGTTTCGCACAGATCTAACACTGAAGCTTTCTTT.

The V and J genes are TRBV10-3 and TRBJ1-5; possibly TRBD1 for D (6 bases). The CDR3 sequence is 16 residues long. The germline gives CDR1 ENHRY, CDR2 SYGVKD. With 3 bases removed from V and 2 bases from J, the gap between germline ends came to 14 bases. The CDR3 nucleotides are TGTGCCATCAGTGAAGGGGGGGAAGGAGGCAATCAGCCCCAGCATTTT. Amino acid sequence: CAISEGGEGGNQPQHF.